Given below is one TCR beta chain in context. A single count supports this clone. Its antigen specificity is not known. Per-base quality was not reported, and no clone a single base away is much larger than it. The cohort consisted of some 670 healthy bone marrow donors. At the time of sampling, all cohort members were nominally healthy, though unrecorded immune exposures were likely present. The donor was CMV seropositive and was included in the group of 250 to 300 seropositive cohort members. A peripheral blood sample was provided by each donor, and peripheral blood mononuclear cells were used for TCR beta sequencing. The Qiagen DNeasy Blood Extraction Kit was used to extract genomic DNA from the blood cell samples. The library was built by means of the immunoSEQ multiplex PCR assay. For the multiplex PCR, a mixture combining 60 forward primers for TCR Vbeta segments and 13 reverse primers for TCR Jbeta segments was used. The CDR3 region of rearranged TCR beta genes was amplified from genomic DNA by a multiplex PCR assay. On the Illumina HiSeq System, the amplified TCR beta libraries were sequenced as 87-base-pair reads. As for how the authors treated the data: In a later analysis, some 80 million unique TCR beta chains were counted across the 500 to 850 repertoires, and roughly 11 million of these chains were shared by at least two donors. A nearest-neighbor algorithm error-corrected the raw reads and collapsed the reads into unique sequences, merging closely related sequences to remove PCR and sequencing errors. Alignment of CDR3 sequences to IMGT reference sequences was used to assign V, D and J gene segments. For a sequence to be retained, a match of at least six nucleotides to both a V gene segment and a J gene segment was required. Rearrangements were called productive when the CDR3 lacked stop codons and stayed in frame with V and J; all others were non-productive. CDR3 was defined by IMGT convention, running from the second conserved V-encoded cysteine to the conserved J-encoded phenylalanine. The earlier analysis of about 500 of the donors excluded sequences that lacked an unambiguous match to a single V gene segment. In an earlier analysis of approximately 550 of the donors, V segments were called functional above 56.7% productive rearrangements and were called segregating when the between-donor standard deviation exceeded 5%. A statistical classification framework was developed to diagnose cytomegalovirus status using the catalog of TCR beta chain sequences. V and J gene assignment, in a later analysis, came from comparing TCR nucleotide sequences with IMGT/GENE-DB human TR gene sequences. A later analysis assigned CDR3 sequences and most-parsimonious VDJ recombination scenarios with the TCRdist pipeline. In a later analysis, each TCR beta chain was defined by its CDR3 amino acid sequence together with its V-gene family, and reads without a unique V-gene family were excluded. A later analysis removed several hundred highly shared, low-generation-probability nucleotide sequences to deal with suspected cross-contamination and a sequencing artifact. For each public chain, a later analysis derived a clonal expansion index from normalized ranks of inferred template counts within each repertoire. A later analysis computed generation probabilities with a VDJ recombination model fitted to out-of-frame rearrangements, and checked the results against IGoR. In a later analysis, TCR-TCR, TCR-HLA and TCR-CMV co-occurrence was scored with hypergeometric tests, and a repertoire-size bias correction was applied to TCR pairs. In a later analysis, false discovery rates were estimated by permuting HLA or CMV assignments 20 times. In a later analysis, co-occurring TCRs were grouped with DBSCAN, and TCRdist sequence similarity was added when clustering was performed within HLA-allele-positive subsets. For co-occurrence clustering, repertoires with fewer than 30,000 or more than 120,000 public chains were excluded, along with five repertoires with anomalous nucleotide sharing. TCRdb's version of the immuneACCESS table is confined to in-frame rearrangements and falls short of the full clone set. An unresolved V gene accounts for under half of the shortfall where checked; the remainder is of unknown origin. D and trimming come from the DNA, and the V and J calls and clone size come from that table. In this sample the table shows 150,000 to 200,000 clones, around 83% of which occur a single time. The ten largest clones take up around 1.6% of the sample.

These data originate in a study of cytomegalovirus exposure and HLA in healthy donors (dated by TCRdb to about 2017). Looking at the study overall: In an earlier analysis of several hundred of the donors, around 290 Gb of sequence data and some 100 million unique TCR beta sequences from 180 million or so T cells were reported. The study was designed to test whether signatures of past pathogen exposure could be identified by cataloging public T cell receptors. Class I and class II HLA loci were covered by the typing at four-digit resolution. To predict cytomegalovirus infection status, the study combined high-throughput TCR immunosequencing, statistical association of individual TCRs with disease status, and machine learning. Among the approximately 430 genotyped donors, under 90% belonged to the genetic ancestry cluster associated with self-reported Caucasian donors. All discovery cohort repertoires had been generated using a single sequencing platform. To study patterns of TCR occurrence, a later analysis re-analyzed previously published TCR beta repertoires from several hundred donors and added high-resolution HLA genotyping. A later genetic analysis used genome-wide SNP genotypes for about 55% of the 666 donors, treating that subset as a discovery cohort. In addition to the first cohort of 666 subjects, a separate validation cohort of 130 or so different subjects was used. Typing coverage varied by locus: roughly 629-640 donors for A, B, C, DRB1 and DQB1; about 520 for DQA1; more than 600 for DPA1; about 450 for DPB1. In the later analysis, no new phenotypic data were used to find candidate immune exposures; instead, reliance was placed on TCR beta sequences and their occurrence across donors. Using immunosequencing, the study profiled T cell repertoires from about 610 subjects and related those repertoires to cytomegalovirus serostatus. Alongside the repertoire data, information on donor age, sex, ethnicity and CMV serostatus was compiled. Several DR-DQ haplotypes were treated as single units for association and clustering because of strong linkage in the cohort. On average, roughly 250,000 unique TCR beta nucleotide sequences were sequenced per donor among 398 genotyped donors of the cohort, with 15% to 20% of those sequences being non-productive. Approximately 300 gigabases of sequencing data and approximately 80 million unique TCR sequences were included in an early release covering 550 to 800 HLA-typed donors. An earlier analysis of 500 to 750 of the donors applied high-throughput TCR beta sequencing to assess whether each TCR beta V gene segment acted as functional or pseudogenic. Findings and caveats that apply to the study as a whole: A further reported finding was that TCR beta sequences accurately predicted the HLA-A and HLA-B alleles for most subjects in the first cohort. CMV serostatus was the only immune exposure information available for the cohort. HLA typing was unavailable for some donors at each locus, so association tests used only the typed subset. Sequencing depth was assumed to be roughly uniform across donors in the presence/absence analyses, though that assumption may not hold. Across donors, most TCR sequences were observed very rarely, whereas some public TCRs were present in many individuals. A total of roughly 160 TCR beta chains were listed by the study as associated with cytomegalovirus. Some IMGT-functional V segments, including TRBV6-2 and TRBV6-3, could not be distinguished by the 87-base-pair reads and were therefore excluded. A cluster of highly shared sequence variants was judged likely to be a technical artifact of the sequencing pipeline. Correlated functional status among segregating V segments might reflect linkage disequilibrium, but an unknown experimental factor could not be ruled out. Three of the identified cytomegalovirus-associated TCR beta chains were confirmed in vitro to be specific for cytomegalovirus antigens. The authors suggested that the approach could potentially be generalized to other disease states and immunological phenotypes. In a later analysis, HLA-associated TCR beta chains were found to be more clonally expanded and to have lower generation probabilities than equally common non-associated chains. In an earlier analysis of fewer than 700 of the donors, most TCR beta V segments appeared in productive rearrangements about 90% or about 30% of the time, broadly matching IMGT annotations. In a later genetic analysis, fewer N-insertions in productive TCRs were reported among donors in an Asian-associated ancestry cluster than the approximately 630-donor mean. A later analysis found that TCR association rates varied across HLA loci, with DRB1 alleles showing the most associated TCRs and HLA-C alleles the fewest. When HLA alleles, especially DR and DQ, strongly co-occurred, attributing TCR associations to individual alleles was difficult. A later genetic analysis associated a missense DCLRE1C variant with V-gene and J-gene trimming of TCR beta chains, and an independent cohort replicated the association. A later analysis associated approximately 17,000 TCR beta sequences with specific HLA alleles at a false discovery rate of 0.05. In a later analysis, most CMV-associated TCR beta chains were found to appear HLA-restricted, with HLA associations seemingly driven largely by CMV exposure. The cohort was sequenced for TCR beta chains only, and without alpha or paired-chain data the features that could be detected were limited. Several of the top co-occurrence clusters appeared to be linked to parvovirus B19, influenza, CMV and Epstein-Barr virus, according to a later analysis. Cytomegalovirus status was reported to be diagnosed by the classifier with high specificity and sensitivity in both the original and validation cohorts. The earlier analysis of a few hundred of the donors excluded 15 to 20 rarely observed V segments, including chromosome 9 orphons, because counts were too low.

The germline ends are 12 bases apart after V is trimmed by 5 bases and J by 5 bases. According to the germline V gene (reference sequence), CDR1 reads MNHNY and CDR2 reads SVGAGI. Measured from the cysteine to the phenylalanine, the CDR3 is 14 residues long. The kept DNA is CDR3 alone, 42 bases in frame from the first base. Recombination joined TRBV6-6 with TRBJ1-4, with a weak D call of TRBD1 (6 bases match). The TCR was taken from a man in his forties in good health and CMV-seropositive. What was sequenced was PBMCs. The base sequence is TGTGCCAGCAGTCACCAGGGGCTAAATGAAAAACTGTTTTTT. Its protein product is CASSHQGLNEKLFF.